This note documents a single T cell receptor (beta chain) sequence. This record comes from a study of neurological immune-mediated disorders. Synthesis of cDNA used 5'RACE (with 10-nucleotide random UMIs). TCRdb called the 5' RACE reads again in MiXCR, with one record for every CDR3 protein. The table shows about 59,000 distinct CDR3 sequences, with under 30% occurring only once. This CDR3 has 13 residues. Germline V lookup: CDR1 DFQATT, CDR2 SNEGSKA (reference sequence). J was trimmed by 2 bases and V by 6 bases; bases with no gene match: 1. The time point denotes: technical triplicate 2. The rearrangement joins TRBV20-1 to TRBJ2-7; 13 bases line up with TRBD2. Sample: PBMCs. This TCR was recovered from a man in his sixties with HTLV-1-associated myelopathy (HAM/TSP). CDR3 bases: TGCAGTGCAGGGACTAGCGGGGCCTACGAGCAGTACTTC. The encoded protein is CSAGTSGAYEQYF.